The 16 T cell receptor beta chains presented below share a single source sample, sequenced in a study of CD8 T cells in ankylosing spondylitis. Each CDR3 protein gets one entry after TCRdb re-called the 5' RACE reads with MiXCR. Here the sample spans roughly 230,000 distinct CDR3 sequences, 18% being singletons. What was sequenced was blood, either unsorted or a sorted T cell fraction (not recorded which). These receptors all stem from a male donor with ankylosing spondylitis or in good health (not recorded which).

This clonotype has a handful of counts. V gene TRBV7-9 combines with J gene TRBJ2-3, with a weak D call TRBD1 (6 bases). The germline V gene encodes CDR1 SEHNR and CDR2 FQNEAQ (reference sequence). Trimming left V 4 bases short and J 8 bases short, with 13 bases between. The CDR3 loop spans 13 amino acids. In DNA, the CDR3 is TGTGCCAGCAGCTCCCCGGTCAGGGGTACGCAGTATTTT. This gives the protein CASSSPVRGTQYF. Filled out from reference TRBV7-9 and TRBJ2-3, the complete variable domain reads DTGVSQNPRHKITKRGQNVTFRCDPISEHNRLYWYRQTLGQGPEFLTYFQNEAQLEKSRLLSDRFSAERPKGSFSTLEIQRTEQGDSAMYLCASSSPVRGTQYFGPGTRLTVL.

This clonotype was counted many times. The chain recombines TRBV2 with TRBJ2-7, with 9 bases fitting TRBD1. J was trimmed by 7 bases and V by 7 bases; bases with no gene match: 17. The CDR3 has 16 amino acids. Germline CDR1 and CDR2: SNHLY and FYNNEI. CDR3 sequence: CASMLGPGQGLREQYF. For the CDR3, the DNA is TGTGCCAGCATGTTGGGGCCGGGACAGGGCCTGCGGGAGCAGTACTTC.

There are a few counts of this clonotype. This chain uses TRBV20-1 with TRBJ1-1; 9 bases are shared with TRBD1. CDR1 DFQATT and CDR2 SNEGSKA come from the germline V gene (reference sequence). The J segment lost 5 bases and the V segment lost 5 bases, leaving 3 bases of the junction unmatched. This CDR3 spans 12 amino acids. The CDR3 bases are TGCAGTGCTTGGGACAGGGCGACTGAAGCTTTCTTT. This codes for CSAWDRATEAFF.

This clonotype was found many times. The chain uses TRBV18 and TRBJ2-1, with 14 bases lining up with TRBD2. CDR1 is KGHSH and CDR2 is LQKENI in the germline V gene. The CDR3 is 15 amino acids. After removal of 3 bases from V and 8 bases from J, the junction contained 3 bases not matched to a gene. The CDR3 protein is CASSPGLAGGHEQFF. Written as DNA, the CDR3 is TGTGCCAGCTCACCTGGACTAGCGGGAGGTCATGAGCAGTTCTTC. The variable domain in full, with the rest retrieved from reference TRBV18 and TRBJ2-1, is NAGVMQNPRHLVRRRGQEARLRCSPMKGHSHVYWYRQLPEEGLKFMVYLQKENIIDESGMPKERFSAEFPKEGPSILRIQQVVRGDSAAYFCASSPGLAGGHEQFFGPGTRLTVL.

The V gene is TRBV12-3 or TRBV12-4, the J gene TRBJ2-3; a weak D match, TRBD2 (5 bases). V shed 5 bases and J shed 2 bases, with 11 bases lying between them. The length of the CDR3 is 14 residues. The CDR3 loop is CASSPPGYTDTQYF. The CDR3 DNA sequence: TGTGCCAGCAGTCCCCCGGGGTACACAGATACGCAGTATTTT.

The gene calls are TRBV6-1 and TRBJ2-1; 9 nucleotides align to TRBD1. Germline V gene data show CDR1 as MNHNS and CDR2 as SASEGT. The CDR3 runs to 13 residues. V lost 5 bases to trimming and J lost 10 bases; unmatched junction nucleotides: 6. The CDR3 spells CASSPGQGIEQFF. As DNA, the CDR3 is TGTGCCAGCAGTCCGGGACAGGGAATAGAGCAGTTCTTC.

This rearrangement joins TRBV18 to TRBJ2-5, with 7 positions matching TRBD1. CDR1 and CDR2 from the germline V gene are KGHSH and LQKENI. This CDR3 is 15 amino acids long. V lost 2 bases and J lost 1; bases outside the gene matches: 4. The CDR3 bases are TGTGCCAGCTCACCAGTACAGGGGAGCCAAGAGACCCAGTACTTC. Its translation is CASSPVQGSQETQYF.

The sample holds a few counts of this clonotype. V and J are TRBV14 and TRBJ2-1; tentatively, D is TRBD1 (6 bases). The CDR3 is made up of 16 amino acids. V lost 0 bases, J lost 6 bases, and 15 bases lay in between. The germline V gene encodes CDR1 SGHDN and CDR2 FVKESK. The CDR3 protein is CASSQDLSGVRNEQFF. For the CDR3, the DNA is TGTGCCAGCAGCCAAGATCTCTCAGGGGTCCGCAATGAGCAGTTCTTC.

This clonotype was counted ten times or more. The chain recombines TRBV7-3 with TRBJ2-3; 11 bases line up with TRBD2. The CDR3 is 18 amino acids. Germline V gene sequence: CDR1 SGHTA, CDR2 FQGTGA. Losses at the gene ends were 2 bases for V and 2 bases for J; bases not matched to a gene: 9. The CDR3 coding sequence is TGTGCCAGCAGCTTACGGGGGACTAGCGGAGCGGACACAGATACGCAGTATTTT. Translating it yields CASSLRGTSGADTDTQYF. The variable domain in full, with the rest retrieved from reference TRBV7-3 and TRBJ2-3, is GAGVSQTPSNKVTEKGKYVELRCDPISGHTALYWYRQSLGQGPEFLIYFQGTGAADDSGLPNDRFFAVRPEGSVSTLKIQRTERGDSAVYLCASSLRGTSGADTDTQYFGPGTRLTVL.

The V call is TRBV2, the J call TRBJ2-5, with 7 bases aligning to TRBD2. J was trimmed by 5 bases and V by 4 bases; bases with no gene match: 7. The CDR3 length is 14 residues. The germline V gene encodes CDR1 SNHLY and CDR2 FYNNEI. CDR3 protein: CASSAVGGVETQYF. CDR3 bases: TGTGCCAGCAGTGCAGTGGGAGGGGTCGAGACCCAGTACTTC.

This clonotype was detected many times. The rearrangement uses TRBV12-3 or TRBV12-4 and TRBJ1-1, with D hard to call. Trimming cost V 3 bases and J 0 bases, with 8 bases left between them. The CDR3 runs 14 residues. The CDR3 reads CASSFGRLNTEAFF. The CDR3, as DNA: TGTGCCAGCAGTTTCGGCCGGTTGAACACTGAAGCTTTCTTT.

This sequence joins TRBV12-3 or TRBV12-4 and TRBJ2-1; D tentatively reads TRBD1 or TRBD2 (5 bases each). The CDR3 length is 17 residues. Trimming removed 5 bases at V and 0 bases at J, with 17 bases between. DNA of the CDR3: TGTGCCAGCAGTCGATCCGGGACCTCTCGCTCCTACAATGAGCAGTTCTTC. As protein: CASSRSGTSRSYNEQFF.

The chain couples TRBV20-1 to TRBJ2-1; TRBD2 might be the D (6 bases). V was cut by 3 bases and J by 3 bases, with 15 bases left in between. CDR3 length: 15 amino acids. In germline, CDR1 is DFQATT, CDR2 SNEGSKA (reference sequence). CDR3 sequence: CSARDGLANYNEQFF. For the CDR3, the DNA is TGCAGTGCTAGGGATGGGCTAGCGAACTACAATGAGCAGTTCTTC.

This clonotype occurred many times. The chain couples TRBV5-6 to TRBJ2-7; possibly TRBD2 for D (6 bases). CDR1 is SGHDT, CDR2 YYEEEE, per germline. The V gene lost 4 bases and the J gene lost 4 bases, with 12 bases spanning the gap. CDR3 length: 13 residues. CDR3 sequence: CASSGDSLYEQYF. The CDR3, as DNA: TGTGCCAGCAGCGGGGACTCTTTGTACGAGCAGTACTTC.

This clonotype occurred many times. The rearrangement links TRBV3-1 to TRBJ2-7; 7 bases are a match to TRBD2. V was pared by 2 bases and J by 2 bases, with 6 bases of the junction left unmatched. Germline V CDR1 and CDR2: LGHDT, YNNKEL (reference sequence). The CDR3 length is 15 residues. The CDR3 sequence: CASSQSSSGTYEQYF. The CDR3 coding sequence is TGTGCCAGCAGCCAAAGCTCTAGCGGTACCTACGAGCAGTACTTC.

The chain carries TRBV4-3 and TRBJ2-7; weak D call: TRBD2 (6 bases). The CDR3 has 15 residues. The germline gives CDR1 LGHNA, CDR2 YSLEER. The V end was cut by 4 bases, the J end by 4 bases, with 17 bases between. CDR3 in amino acids: CASSLAEGIGYEQYF. As DNA, the CDR3 is TGCGCCAGCAGCCTCGCGGAGGGTATCGGATACGAGCAGTACTTC.